A single sample is the source of the 29 T cell receptor beta chains below, sequenced in a study of blood T cell repertoires in COVID-19. Sequenced by immunoSEQ multiplex PCR; TCRdb stores in-frame clones only, minus some. The repertoire consists of about 260,000 clones, with roughly 85% occurring once and the leading ten covering 7.5% to 10%. What was sequenced was peripheral blood. Receptors were obtained from a woman aged 45 to 65 who had recovered from COVID-19.

Here the CDR3 reads CASSLDPGTGGETQYF. CDR3 sequence (DNA): TGTGCCAGCAGCCTGGATCCCGGGACAGGGGGCGAGACCCAGTACTTC. The chain joins TRBV5-4 to TRBJ2-5, with 12 bases fitting TRBD1. With V trimmed by 4 bases and J by 5 bases, 9 bases remained unmatched. In germline, CDR1 is SGHNT, CDR2 YYREEE (reference sequence). The CDR3 has 16 amino acids.

This rearrangement joins TRBV4-2 to TRBJ1-6, with 8 nucleotides matching TRBD1. The germline V gene has CDR1 LGHNA and CDR2 YNFKEQ. The CDR3 totals 15 residues. Trimming removed 0 bases from V and 7 bases from J; junction bases left unmatched: 2. The CDR3 DNA is TGTGCCAGCAGCCAAGAGGACAGGGTGAATTCACCCCTCCACTTT. Translation: CASSQEDRVNSPLHF.

The V call is TRBV7-8, the J call TRBJ1-2; 11 bases line up with TRBD1. The CDR3 is 15 amino acids. V lost 5 bases and J lost 7; bases outside the gene matches: 9. Germline V CDR1 and CDR2: SGHVS, FQNEAQ. CDR3 amino acids: CASSRGGTGGVGYTF. CDR3 DNA: TGTGCCAGCAGCCGTGGGGGGACAGGGGGAGTTGGCTACACCTTC.

The gene calls are TRBV14 and TRBJ1-3; a possible D gene is TRBD1 (5 bases). The V end was cut by 0 bases, the J end by 2 bases, with 14 bases between. Germline-derived CDR1 and CDR2 are SGHDN and FVKESK. CDR3 length: 17 amino acids. The DNA of the CDR3 is TGTGCCAGCAGCCAAGATCTAGGGGTAATCACTGGAAACACCATATATTTT. It is translated as CASSQDLGVITGNTIYF. Combining the CDR3 with reference TRBV14 and TRBJ1-3 gives the whole variable domain EAGVTQFPSHSVIEKGQTVTLRCDPISGHDNLYWYRRVMGKEIKFLLHFVKESKQDESGMPNNRFLAERTGGTYSTLKVQPAELEDSGVYFCASSQDLGVITGNTIYFGEGSWLTVV.

The gene calls are TRBV19 and TRBJ1-5, with 10 nucleotides matching TRBD1. The germline CDR1 and CDR2 sequences are LNHDA and SQIVND (reference sequence). After removal of 3 bases from V and 6 bases from J, the junction contained 8 bases not matched to a gene. The CDR3 spans 16 residues. The CDR3 DNA reads as TGTGCCAGTAGTATCTTCGGACAGGGGGGTATTCAGCCCCAGCATTTT. Amino acids: CASSIFGQGGIQPQHF.

About this clone: Sequence at one end of the junction differs from germline and may be a read error. The chain joins TRBV3-1 (or the pseudogene TRBV3-2) to TRBJ1-2; 7 bases align to TRBD1. The CDR3 is 12 residues long. Germline V gives CDR1 LGHDT, CDR2 YNNKEL (reference sequence). DNA for the CDR3: TGTGCCAGCAGCCAAAGACAGGGACCCCTACGCTTC. This gives the protein CASSQRQGPLRF.

The chain joins TRBV19 to TRBJ1-2, with D possibly being TRBD1 (6 bases). V lost 5 bases and J 8 bases, leaving 15 bases between the germline ends. CDR1 and CDR2 (germline): LNHDA, SQIVND (reference sequence). The CDR3 runs 13 residues. CDR3 in amino acids: CASSPWTVRGYTF. CDR3 bases: TGTGCCAGTAGTCCGTGGACAGTACGGGGCTACACCTTC. Filled out from reference TRBV19 and TRBJ1-2, the complete variable domain reads DGGITQSPKYLFRKEGQNVTLSCEQNLNHDAMYWYRQDPGQGLRLIYYSQIVNDFQKGDIAEGYSVSREKKESFPLTVTSAQKNPTAFYLCASSPWTVRGYTFGSGTRLTVV.

The J gene is TRBJ2-1, the V gene TRBV6-5; 8 bases map to TRBD1. Trimming at V came to 6 bases and at J to 2 bases, leaving 3 bases not matched to a gene. CDR3 size: 14 residues. Germline-derived CDR1 and CDR2 are MNHEY and SVGAGI. CDR3 sequence: CASSQQGAYNEQFF. CDR3 nucleotide sequence: TGTGCCAGCAGCCAACAGGGGGCCTACAATGAGCAGTTCTTC.

V gene TRBV9 combines with J gene TRBJ1-1, with D unclear. V lost 0 bases and J 4 bases, leaving 13 bases between the germline ends. Germline V gene lookup returns CDR1 SGDLS and CDR2 YYNGEE. This CDR3 is built from 15 residues. The CDR3 spells CASSVESGLATEAFF. In nucleotides, the CDR3 is TGTGCCAGCAGCGTAGAGTCAGGACTAGCCACTGAAGCTTTCTTT.

The rearrangement uses TRBV19 and TRBJ1-5, with 9 positions matching TRBD1. Germline V lookup: CDR1 LNHDA, CDR2 SQIVND (reference sequence). This CDR3 has 17 amino acids. V lost 9 bases and J lost 0; bases outside the gene matches: 12. The CDR3: CASRGQGALYSNQPQHF. Here the CDR3 DNA reads TGTGCCAGCAGGGGACAGGGAGCCCTCTATAGCAATCAGCCCCAGCATTTT.

The chain couples TRBV9 to TRBJ2-3, with TRBD2 identical over 9 bases. This CDR3 is built from 17 residues. The germline CDR1 and CDR2 sequences are SGDLS and YYNGEE. The junction had 9 bases not matched to a gene; V was cut back by 3 bases and J by 1 base. The CDR3 DNA sequence: TGTGCCAGCAGCGGGGTCGGCGGGGGGGCCGGCACAGATACGCAGTATTTT. It specifies CASSGVGGGAGTDTQYF.

The chain employs TRBV6-4 and TRBJ2-3, with TRBD2 matching 10 bases. The CDR3 runs to 15 residues. Germline values: CDR1 MRHNA, CDR2 SNTAGT. After removal of 3 bases from V and 2 bases from J, the junction contained 2 bases not matched to a gene. DNA of the CDR3: TGTGCCAGCAGTGAAGGACTAGCGGACACAGATACGCAGTATTTT. Its translation: CASSEGLADTDTQYF.

This chain connects TRBV24-1 to TRBJ1-2; TRBD1 agrees at 10 bases. V shed 5 bases, J shed 6 bases, and the junction held 5 bases outside the gene matches. Germline loops: CDR1 KGHDR, CDR2 SFDVKD. The CDR3 spans 14 residues. The CDR3 DNA follows: TGTGCCACCAGTGCCGGGACAGGGGTCGATGGCTACACCTTC. Its translation: CATSAGTGVDGYTF.

This clone has a single count. J is TRBJ2-7 and V is TRBV18; 8 positions match TRBD2. V was clipped by 1 base and J by 4 bases; unmatched bases: 6. The CDR3 loop spans 15 amino acids. CDR1 is KGHSH and CDR2 is LQKENI in the germline V gene. The CDR3 DNA reads TGTGCCAGCTCACCACTCGGGGTAGCGGGGTACGAGCAGTACTTC. Translating gives CASSPLGVAGYEQYF. The full variable domain, completed using reference TRBV18 and TRBJ2-7, is NAGVMQNPRHLVRRRGQEARLRCSPMKGHSHVYWYRQLPEEGLKFMVYLQKENIIDESGMPKERFSAEFPKEGPSILRIQQVVRGDSAAYFCASSPLGVAGYEQYFGPGTRLTVT.

The chain combines TRBV30 with TRBJ1-2; 9 bases are shared with TRBD1. The CDR3 runs to 12 residues. Per the germline V gene, CDR1 is GTSNPN and CDR2 is SVGIG (reference sequence). Germline trimming cut 6 bases from V and 7 bases from J; bases unmatched to any gene: 6. CDR3 residues: CACPGQGGGYTF. DNA for the CDR3: TGTGCCTGTCCGGGACAGGGCGGTGGCTACACCTTC. Looking up the rest from reference TRBV30 and TRBJ1-2 gives the full variable domain: SQTIHQWPATLVQPVGSPLSLECTVEGTSNPNLYWYRQAAGRGLQLLFYSVGIGQISSEVPQNLSASRPQDRQFILSSKKLLLSDSGFYLCACPGQGGGYTFGSGTRLTVV.

J is TRBJ1-2 and V is TRBV5-1; 11 nucleotides agree with TRBD1. CDR3 size: 14 residues. Germline assignment: CDR1 SGHRS and CDR2 YFSETQ. The V and J ends lost 4 bases and 6 bases, in that order; junction bases with no gene match: 5. Written as DNA, the CDR3 is TGCGCCAGCAGCCTCGAGGGACAGGGGGATGGCTACACCTTC. Translation gives CASSLEGQGDGYTF.

The chain joins TRBV27 to TRBJ2-1; no firm D call. V lost 1 base, J lost 1 base, and 8 bases lay in between. The CDR3 spans 15 residues. From germline, CDR1 is MNHEY and CDR2 SMNVEV (reference sequence). The CDR3 spells CASSLLSSSYNEQFF. The CDR3 DNA sequence: TGTGCCAGCAGTTTATTATCCAGTTCCTACAATGAGCAGTTCTTC.

The chain joins TRBV19 to TRBJ2-5, with 7 bases aligning to TRBD1. CDR3 length equals 14 residues. Germline lookup yields CDR1 LNHDA and CDR2 SQIVND (reference sequence). Unmatched junction bases numbered 6, after V lost 5 bases and J lost 3 bases. The DNA of the CDR3 is TGTGCCAGTAGTCCGGGACAGAGCAAAGAGACCCAGTACTTC. Residues: CASSPGQSKETQYF.

V is TRBV28 and J is TRBJ2-7; no firm D call. Trimming shortened V by 5 bases and J by 3 bases, and 14 bases separated the two germline ends. Germline-derived CDR1 and CDR2 are MDHEN and SYDVKM. There are 14 residues in the CDR3. The CDR3 loop is CASSPLTGDYEQYF. CDR3 nucleotides: TGTGCCAGCAGTCCGCTAACTGGAGACTACGAGCAGTACTTC.

This rearrangement joins TRBV4-1 to TRBJ2-3, with 9 bases that match TRBD2. J lost 4 bases, V lost 3 bases, and 8 bases had no gene match. This CDR3 is 16 amino acids long. Germline CDR1 is MGHRA and CDR2 is YSYEKL. The CDR3 loop is CASSHISGGGADTQYF. CDR3 coding DNA: TGCGCCAGCAGCCACATTAGCGGGGGAGGAGCAGATACGCAGTATTTT.

This clone was counted once. The rearrangement uses TRBV5-4 and TRBJ1-1; D not certain. Trimming removed 1 base from V and 4 bases from J, with 5 bases in between. The germline V gene has CDR1 SGHNT and CDR2 YYREEE (reference sequence). The CDR3 runs 12 residues. CDR3 in DNA: TGTGCCAGCAGCTTGCAGCGCACTGAAGCTTTCTTT. Translated, it gives CASSLQRTEAFF.

This chain joins TRBV6-5 and TRBJ1-6; D remains unclear. CDR3 length: 15 amino acids. V was shortened by 0 bases and J by 6 bases, with 9 bases between the two germline ends. The germline V gene encodes CDR1 MNHEY and CDR2 SVGAGI. In DNA form, the CDR3 reads TGTGCCAGCAGTTACTCTGAGGTCGGTAATTCACCCCTCCACTTT. This codes for CASSYSEVGNSPLHF.

This clone was seen just once. V gene TRBV6-2 or TRBV6-3 combines with J gene TRBJ2-1; D call uncertain. Germline values: CDR1 MNHEY, CDR2 SVGEGT. The CDR3 consists of 12 residues. Trimming removed 5 bases from V and 6 bases from J, with 8 bases in between. The CDR3 is CASSRSRNEQFF. The CDR3 DNA is TGTGCCAGCAGTAGGAGCCGCAATGAGCAGTTCTTC.

The chain joins TRBV28 to TRBJ2-5; 7 positions agree with TRBD1. Germline V lookup: CDR1 MDHEN, CDR2 SYDVKM. The CDR3 runs 16 residues. V shed 3 bases, J shed 4 bases, and the junction held 11 bases outside the gene matches. The CDR3 nucleotides are TGTGCCAGCAGTTTGAAGGTGACGGCAGGGGGAGAGACCCAGTACTTC. Encoded protein: CASSLKVTAGGETQYF.

The genes are TRBV3-1 (or the pseudogene TRBV3-2) and TRBJ1-1; tentative D call: TRBD1 (6 bases). Between the trimmed V and J ends, which lost 1 base and 4 bases, there was a span of 16 bases. CDR3 size: 16 residues. Germline V gene sequence: CDR1 LGHDT, CDR2 YNNKEL (reference sequence). CDR3 protein: CASSQGQGNGGTEAFF. The CDR3 region has the DNA TGTGCCAGCAGCCAAGGGCAGGGGAACGGTGGCACTGAAGCTTTCTTT.

The V call is TRBV5-1, the J call TRBJ2-1; D is ambiguous. CDR1 and CDR2 from the germline V gene are SGHRS and YFSETQ. The CDR3 totals 13 residues. The ends were cut back, 0 bases at V and 5 bases at J, with 6 bases in the middle. DNA for the CDR3: TGCGCCAGCAGCTTGGAACTAAACAATGAGCAGTTCTTC. Its translation: CASSLELNNEQFF.

The chain has TRBV19 and TRBJ2-4; a possible D gene is TRBD1 (7 bases). The V gene's germline CDR1 is LNHDA and CDR2 SQIVND (reference sequence). This CDR3 has 16 amino acids. Trimming took 3 bases from V and 2 from J, leaving 14 bases between them. In DNA form, the CDR3 reads TGTGCCAGTAGTATTGGAGGGGGCTCATCCAAAAACATTCAGTACTTC. Translation: CASSIGGGSSKNIQYF.

J is TRBJ2-7 and V is TRBV19; TRBD1 is a possible D gene (6 bases). V shed 3 bases and J shed 2 bases, with 14 bases lying between them. CDR3 length: 15 amino acids. CDR1 is LNHDA, CDR2 SQIVND, per germline (reference sequence). The CDR3 DNA follows: TGTGCCAGTAGTATTTCGACAGGTCTTACCTACGAGCAGTACTTC. This encodes CASSISTGLTYEQYF.

The chain joins TRBV5-6 to TRBJ2-7; TRBD1 matches 7 bases. The CDR3 runs 12 residues. Germline V gene lookup returns CDR1 SGHDT and CDR2 YYEEEE. Unmatched junction bases numbered 2, after V lost 5 bases and J lost 3 bases. CDR3 sequence (DNA): TGTGCCAGCAGTCCAGGGGGCTACGAGCAGTACTTC. This codes for CASSPGGYEQYF.